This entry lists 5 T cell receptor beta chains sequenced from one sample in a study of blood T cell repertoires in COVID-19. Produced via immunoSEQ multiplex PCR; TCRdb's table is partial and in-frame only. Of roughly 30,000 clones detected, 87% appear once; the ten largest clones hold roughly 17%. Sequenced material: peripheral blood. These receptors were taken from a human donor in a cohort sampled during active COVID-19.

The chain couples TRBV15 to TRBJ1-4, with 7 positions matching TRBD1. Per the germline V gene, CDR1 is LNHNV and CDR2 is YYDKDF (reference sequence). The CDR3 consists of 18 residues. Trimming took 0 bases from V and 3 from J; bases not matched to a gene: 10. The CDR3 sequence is CATSRDKTGQLPNEKLFF. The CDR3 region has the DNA TGTGCCACCAGCAGAGATAAGACGGGACAGCTCCCTAATGAAAAACTGTTTTTT.

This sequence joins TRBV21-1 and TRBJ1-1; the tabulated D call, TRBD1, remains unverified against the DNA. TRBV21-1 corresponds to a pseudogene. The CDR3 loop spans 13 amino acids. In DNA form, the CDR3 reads TGTGCCAGCAGAAGACCACGGACAGGGAGAGCTTTCTTT. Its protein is CASRRPRTGRAFF.

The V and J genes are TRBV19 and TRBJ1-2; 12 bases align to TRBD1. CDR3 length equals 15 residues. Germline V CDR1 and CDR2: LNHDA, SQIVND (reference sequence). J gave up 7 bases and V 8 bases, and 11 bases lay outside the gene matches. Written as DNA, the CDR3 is TGTGCCAGTGACGGGACAGGGGGCGATAGAGGTGGCTACACCTTC. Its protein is CASDGTGGDRGGYTF.

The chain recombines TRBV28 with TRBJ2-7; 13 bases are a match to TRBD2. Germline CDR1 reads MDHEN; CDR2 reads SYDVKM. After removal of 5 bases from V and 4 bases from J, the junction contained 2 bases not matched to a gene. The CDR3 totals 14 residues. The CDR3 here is CASSRTSGRYEQYF. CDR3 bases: TGTGCCAGCAGTCGGACTAGCGGGAGATACGAGCAGTACTTC.

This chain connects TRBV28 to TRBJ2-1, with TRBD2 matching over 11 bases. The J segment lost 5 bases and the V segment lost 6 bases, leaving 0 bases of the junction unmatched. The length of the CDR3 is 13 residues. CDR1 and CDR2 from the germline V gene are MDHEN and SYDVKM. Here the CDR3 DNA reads TGTGCCAGCAGGACTAGCGGGAACAATGAGCAGTTCTTC. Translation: CASRTSGNNEQFF. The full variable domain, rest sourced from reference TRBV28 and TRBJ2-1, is DVKVTQSSRYLVKRTGEKVFLECVQDMDHENMFWYRQDPGLGLRLIYFSYDVKMKEKGDIPEGYSVSREKKERFSLILESASTNQTSMYLCASRTSGNNEQFFGPGTRLTVL.